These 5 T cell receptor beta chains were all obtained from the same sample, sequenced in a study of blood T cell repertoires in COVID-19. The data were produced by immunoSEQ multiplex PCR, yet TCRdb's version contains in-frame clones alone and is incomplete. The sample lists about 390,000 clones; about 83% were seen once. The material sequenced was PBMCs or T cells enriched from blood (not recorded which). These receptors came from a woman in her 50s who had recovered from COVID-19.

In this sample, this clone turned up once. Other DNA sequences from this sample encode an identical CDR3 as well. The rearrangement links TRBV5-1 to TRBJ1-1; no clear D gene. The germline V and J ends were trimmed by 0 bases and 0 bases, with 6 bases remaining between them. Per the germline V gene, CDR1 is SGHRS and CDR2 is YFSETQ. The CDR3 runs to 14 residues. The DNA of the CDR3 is TGCGCCAGCAGCTTGGGCCAGATGAACACTGAAGCTTTCTTT. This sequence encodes CASSLGQMNTEAFF.

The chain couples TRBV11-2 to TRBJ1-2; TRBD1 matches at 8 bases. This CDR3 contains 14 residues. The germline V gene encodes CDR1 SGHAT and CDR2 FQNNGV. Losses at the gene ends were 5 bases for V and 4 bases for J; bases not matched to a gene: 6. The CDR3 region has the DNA TGTGCCAGCAGCGGAAATCAGGGGGCCTATGGCTACACCTTC. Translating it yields CASSGNQGAYGYTF.

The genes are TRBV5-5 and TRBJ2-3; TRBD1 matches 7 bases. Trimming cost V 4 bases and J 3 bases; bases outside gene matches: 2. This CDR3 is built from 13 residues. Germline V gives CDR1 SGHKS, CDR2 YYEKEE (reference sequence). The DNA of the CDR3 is TGTGCCAGCAGCGTGGGACAGACAGATACGCAGTATTTT. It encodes CASSVGQTDTQYF.

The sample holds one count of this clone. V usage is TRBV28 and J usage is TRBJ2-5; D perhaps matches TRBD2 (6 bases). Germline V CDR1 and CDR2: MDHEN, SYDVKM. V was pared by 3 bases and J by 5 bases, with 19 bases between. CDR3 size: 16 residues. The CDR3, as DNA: TGTGCCAGCAGTTTGATAGTCTGGGGCGGGGTGGAGACCCAGTACTTC. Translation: CASSLIVWGGVETQYF.

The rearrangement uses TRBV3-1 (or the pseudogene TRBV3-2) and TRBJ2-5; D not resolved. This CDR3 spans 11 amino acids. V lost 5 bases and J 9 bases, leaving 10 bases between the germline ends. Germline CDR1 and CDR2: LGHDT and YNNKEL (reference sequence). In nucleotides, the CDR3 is TGTGCCAGCAGCAGCTATTTGGCCCAGTACTTC. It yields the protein CASSSYLAQYF.